The 3 T cell receptor beta chains given below trace back to one sample, sequenced in a study of cytomegalovirus exposure and HLA in healthy donors. The PCR employed 60 Vbeta primers together with 13 Jbeta primers. TCRdb's copy holds only in-frame clones and misses some; the assay was immunoSEQ multiplex PCR. Of approximately 160,000 clones in the sample, 75% are singletons; the top ten hold over 4.5%. What was sequenced was PBMCs. The receptor set was obtained from a male donor in good health and CMV-seronegative.

This clone was detected a few times. The chain links TRBV18 to TRBJ1-3; TRBD1 aligns across 8 bases. Losses at the gene ends were 6 bases for V and 8 bases for J; bases not matched to a gene: 12. Germline V gene data show CDR1 as KGHSH and CDR2 as LQKENI. CDR3 length equals 15 residues. The chain's CDR3 is CASSLRTGNSDTIYF. The CDR3 nucleotides read TGTGCCAGCTCGCTCAGGACAGGGAATTCGGACACCATATATTTT.

The chain employs TRBV6-6 and TRBJ2-1; D is possibly TRBD2 (6 bases). Germline V gene lookup returns CDR1 MNHNY and CDR2 SVGAGI (reference sequence). This CDR3 is built from 13 residues. The ends were cut back, 2 bases at V and 10 bases at J, with 12 bases in the middle. The CDR3 DNA sequence: TGTGCCAGCAGTTACATAGCGGCCTACGAGCAGTTCTTC. Translation: CASSYIAAYEQFF.

The V gene is TRBV18, the J gene TRBJ1-3, with a possible D match to TRBD1 (5 bases). The CDR3 consists of 16 residues. Germline CDR1 and CDR2: KGHSH and LQKENI. V lost 5 bases and J lost 1, with 15 bases in between. As DNA, the CDR3 is TGTGCCAGCTCATTGACGACAGTAGGATCTGGAAACACCATATATTTT. This encodes CASSLTTVGSGNTIYF. Full variable domain (outside the CDR3, taken from reference TRBV18 and TRBJ1-3): NAGVMQNPRHLVRRRGQEARLRCSPMKGHSHVYWYRQLPEEGLKFMVYLQKENIIDESGMPKERFSAEFPKEGPSILRIQQVVRGDSAAYFCASSLTTVGSGNTIYFGEGSWLTVV.